This T cell receptor (beta chain) was identified during a study of cytomegalovirus exposure and HLA in healthy donors (dated by TCRdb to 2017 to 2019). For the study in its entirety: In an earlier analysis of some 610 of the donors, 250 to 300 Gb of sequence data and 90 million to 120 million unique TCR beta sequences from about 180 million T cells were reported. About 280 gigabases of sequencing data and 91 million or so unique TCR sequences made up an early release that covered several hundred HLA-typed donors. Of the roughly 410 genotyped donors, approximately 81% were placed in the genetic ancestry cluster associated with self-reported Caucasian donors. The aim of the study was to test whether cataloging public T cell receptors could identify signatures of past pathogen exposure. The study profiled the T cell repertoires of hundreds of subjects by immunosequencing and related them to cytomegalovirus serostatus. Along with the approximately 650-subject first cohort, a separate validation cohort of approximately 110 different subjects was used. To predict cytomegalovirus infection status, the study brought together high-throughput TCR immunosequencing, statistical association of individual TCRs with disease status, and machine learning. In a later analysis, previously published TCR beta repertoires from 500 to 750 donors were re-analyzed and high-resolution HLA genotyping was added so that TCR occurrence patterns could be studied. In the later analysis, no new phenotypic data were used to find candidate immune exposures; instead, reliance was placed on TCR beta sequences and their occurrence across donors. An earlier analysis of 587 of the donors applied high-throughput TCR beta sequencing to assess whether each TCR beta V gene segment acted as functional or pseudogenic. Alongside the repertoire data, information on donor age, sex, ethnicity and CMV serostatus was compiled. A later genetic analysis took genome-wide SNP genotypes for about three fifths of the roughly 700 donors and used that subset as a discovery cohort. All discovery cohort repertoires had been generated on a single sequencing platform. HLA typing covered class I and class II loci at four-digit resolution. The number of typed donors differed by locus: about 629-640 for A, B, C, DRB1 and DQB1; approximately 520 for DQA1; around 580 for DPA1; and some 430 for DPB1. About five DR-DQ haplotypes were handled as single units for association and clustering, since linkage in the cohort was strong. Among under 450 genotyped donors of the cohort, an average of approximately 250,000 unique TCR beta nucleotide sequences were sequenced per donor, roughly 18% of them non-productive. General conclusions and limits of the study: Correlated functional status among segregating V segments might reflect linkage disequilibrium, but an unknown experimental factor could not be ruled out. A later analysis found that most CMV-associated TCR beta chains appeared HLA-restricted, with HLA associations seemingly driven largely by CMV exposure. In both the original and validation cohorts, the classifier was reported to diagnose cytomegalovirus status with high specificity and sensitivity. According to a later genetic analysis, donors in an Asian-associated ancestry cluster had fewer N-insertions in productive TCRs than the approximately 690-donor mean. In a later genetic analysis, a missense DCLRE1C variant was associated with V-gene and J-gene trimming of TCR beta chains, and the association was replicated in an independent cohort. The presence/absence analyses assumed that sequencing depth was roughly uniform across donors, and that assumption may not be true. CMV serostatus was the only immune exposure information available for the cohort. Because the 87-base-pair reads could not distinguish some IMGT-functional V segments, including TRBV6-2 and TRBV6-3, those segments were excluded. A further reported finding was that TCR beta sequences accurately predicted the HLA-A and HLA-B alleles for most subjects in the first cohort. Only TCR beta chains were sequenced in this cohort, and the absence of alpha or paired-chain data limited detectable features. The study gave a list of around 170 TCR beta chains associated with cytomegalovirus. When HLA alleles, especially DR and DQ, strongly co-occurred, TCR associations were difficult to assign to individual alleles. Because counts were too low, about 17 rarely observed V segments, including chromosome 9 orphons, were excluded from the earlier analysis of around 640 of the donors. Compared with equally common non-associated chains, HLA-associated TCR beta chains in a later analysis were more clonally expanded and had lower generation probabilities. Broadly in line with IMGT annotations, most TCR beta V segments showed up in productive rearrangements about 87% or about 30% of the time in an earlier analysis of roughly 590 of the donors. Because HLA typing was missing for some donors at each locus, association tests included only the typed subset. According to the authors, the approach could potentially be generalized to other disease states and immunological phenotypes. According to a later analysis, parvovirus B19, influenza, CMV and Epstein-Barr virus appeared linked to several top co-occurrence clusters. At a false discovery rate of 0.05, a later analysis linked about 17,000 TCR beta sequences to specific HLA alleles. While some public TCRs were present in many individuals, most TCR sequences turned up only very rarely across donors. A few of the identified cytomegalovirus-associated TCR beta chains were confirmed in vitro to be specific for cytomegalovirus antigens. A later analysis found that TCR association rates varied across HLA loci, with DRB1 alleles showing the most associated TCRs and HLA-C alleles the fewest. A cluster of highly shared sequence variants was judged likely to represent a technical artifact of the sequencing pipeline.

The cohort comprised 550 to 700 healthy bone marrow donors. All cohort members were sampled while nominally healthy, although unrecorded immune exposures were likely present. The donor tested CMV seropositive and was one of the 289 seropositive cohort members. A peripheral blood sample was provided by each donor, and peripheral blood mononuclear cells were used for TCR beta sequencing. Genomic DNA extraction from the blood cell samples was performed with the Qiagen DNeasy Blood Extraction Kit. Cut back by 2 bases and 4 bases, the V and J ends lie 18 bases apart. The CDR3 spans 16 residues, from the cysteine through the phenylalanine. Of the read, only the CDR3 DNA is kept; its 48 bases are in frame from base 1. According to the germline V gene, CDR1 reads SGHDT and CDR2 reads YYEEEE. In this sample, this clone turned up once. Its antigen is still unknown. No much larger clone exists at a distance of one base, and base qualities are not known.

Library generation was performed with the immunoSEQ multiplex PCR assay. For the multiplex PCR, a mixture combining 60 forward primers for TCR Vbeta segments and 13 reverse primers for TCR Jbeta segments was used. Amplification of the CDR3 region of rearranged TCR beta genes was performed with a multiplex PCR assay on genomic DNA. The amplified TCR beta libraries were sequenced on the Illumina HiSeq System as 87-base-pair reads. On the authors' methods: In a later analysis, 77 million or so unique TCR beta chains were counted across the 500 to 850 repertoires, and roughly 9.9 million of these chains were shared by at least two donors. To remove PCR and sequencing errors, raw reads were error-corrected and collapsed into unique sequences using a nearest-neighbor algorithm that merged closely related sequences. To assign V, D and J gene segments, CDR3 sequences were aligned to IMGT reference sequences. For a sequence to be retained, at least a six-nucleotide match to both a V gene segment and a J gene segment was required. Rearrangements were classified as productive when the CDR3 lacked stop codons and remained in frame with V and J, and all other rearrangements were classified as non-productive. Following IMGT convention, CDR3 was defined as the stretch from the second conserved V-encoded cysteine to the conserved J-encoded phenylalanine. Sequences without an unambiguous match to a single V gene segment were excluded from the earlier analysis of 587 of the donors. An earlier analysis of about 590 of the donors classified V segments as functional when productive rearrangements were above 56.7% and as segregating when the standard deviation between donors was above 5%. To diagnose cytomegalovirus status from the catalog of TCR beta chain sequences, a statistical classification framework was built. A later analysis assigned V and J genes by comparing TCR nucleotide sequences with IMGT/GENE-DB human TR gene sequences. In a later analysis, CDR3 sequences and most-parsimonious VDJ recombination scenarios were assigned using the TCRdist pipeline. In a later analysis, each TCR beta chain was defined by its CDR3 amino acid sequence together with its V-gene family, and reads without a unique V-gene family were excluded. A later analysis removed several hundred highly shared, low-generation-probability nucleotide sequences to deal with suspected cross-contamination and a sequencing artifact. A later analysis calculated a clonal expansion index for each public chain from normalized within-repertoire ranks of inferred template counts. A later analysis computed generation probabilities with a VDJ recombination model fitted to out-of-frame rearrangements, and checked the results against IGoR. In a later analysis, TCR-TCR, TCR-HLA and TCR-CMV co-occurrence was scored with hypergeometric tests, and a repertoire-size bias correction was applied to TCR pairs. To estimate false discovery rates, a later analysis permuted the HLA or CMV assignments 20 times. In a later analysis, co-occurring TCRs were grouped using DBSCAN, with TCRdist sequence similarity added in when clustering inside HLA-allele-positive subsets. Co-occurrence clustering excluded repertoires with fewer than 30,000 or more than 120,000 public chains, plus five with anomalous nucleotide sharing. TCRdb re-hosts the immuneACCESS table, in-frame sequences only. Its copies lack some clones; in the studies checked, an unresolved V gene accounts for under half of them, and the cause for the rest is not known. For V, J and clone size, that table is used; D and trimming come from the DNA. The sample profile shows 55,000 to 80,000 clones; approximately 70% of them were found once. Less than 25% of the sample is taken by the ten largest.

This sequence was found in a man aged 35 to 55 in good health and CMV-seropositive. Sequenced material: PBMCs. The chain employs TRBV5-6 and TRBJ1-2, and perhaps TRBD1 as D gene, on 5 matching bases. The DNA reads as follows: TGTGCCAGCAGCTTAGAAACAGGCGAATCCTTCTATGGCTACACCTTC. This gives the protein CASSLETGESFYGYTF.